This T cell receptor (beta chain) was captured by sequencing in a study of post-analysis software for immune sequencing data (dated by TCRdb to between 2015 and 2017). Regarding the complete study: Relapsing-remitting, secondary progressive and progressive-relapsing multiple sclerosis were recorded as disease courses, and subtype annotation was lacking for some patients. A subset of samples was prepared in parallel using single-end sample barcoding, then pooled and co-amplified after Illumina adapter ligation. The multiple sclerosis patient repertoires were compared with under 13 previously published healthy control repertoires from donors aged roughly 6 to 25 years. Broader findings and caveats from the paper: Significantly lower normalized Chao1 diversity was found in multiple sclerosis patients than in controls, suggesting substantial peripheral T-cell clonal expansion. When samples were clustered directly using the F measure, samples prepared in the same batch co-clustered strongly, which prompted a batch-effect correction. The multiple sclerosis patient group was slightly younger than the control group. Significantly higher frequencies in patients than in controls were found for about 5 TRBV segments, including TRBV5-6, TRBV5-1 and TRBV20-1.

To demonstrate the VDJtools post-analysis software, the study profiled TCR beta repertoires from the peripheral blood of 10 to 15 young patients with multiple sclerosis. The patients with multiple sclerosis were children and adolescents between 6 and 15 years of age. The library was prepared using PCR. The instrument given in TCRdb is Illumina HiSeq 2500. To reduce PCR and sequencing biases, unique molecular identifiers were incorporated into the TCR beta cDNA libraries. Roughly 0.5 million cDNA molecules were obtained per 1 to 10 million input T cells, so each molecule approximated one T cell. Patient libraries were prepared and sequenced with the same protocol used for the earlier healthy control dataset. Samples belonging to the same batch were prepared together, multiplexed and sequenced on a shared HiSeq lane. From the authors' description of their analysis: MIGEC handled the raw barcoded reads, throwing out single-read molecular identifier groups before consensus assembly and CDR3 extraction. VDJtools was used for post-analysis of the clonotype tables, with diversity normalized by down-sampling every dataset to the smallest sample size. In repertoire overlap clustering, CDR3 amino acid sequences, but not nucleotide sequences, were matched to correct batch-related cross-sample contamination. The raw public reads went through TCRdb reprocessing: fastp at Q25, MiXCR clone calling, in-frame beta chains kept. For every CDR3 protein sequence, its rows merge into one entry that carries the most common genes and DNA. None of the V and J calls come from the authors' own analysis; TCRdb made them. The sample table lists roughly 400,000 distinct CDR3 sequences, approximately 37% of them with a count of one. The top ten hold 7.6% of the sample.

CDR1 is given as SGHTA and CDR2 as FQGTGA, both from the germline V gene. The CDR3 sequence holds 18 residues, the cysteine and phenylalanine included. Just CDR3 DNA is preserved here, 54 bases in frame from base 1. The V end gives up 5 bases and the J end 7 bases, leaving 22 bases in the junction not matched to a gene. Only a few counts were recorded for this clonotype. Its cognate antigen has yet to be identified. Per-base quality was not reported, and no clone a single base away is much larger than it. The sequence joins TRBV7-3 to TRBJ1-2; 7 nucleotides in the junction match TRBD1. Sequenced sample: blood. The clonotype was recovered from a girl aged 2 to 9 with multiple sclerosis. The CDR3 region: CASSRNPPGTVGFGGYTF. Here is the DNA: TGTGCCAGCAGCCGGAATCCACCCGGGACAGTTGGGTTCGGTGGCTACACCTTC.